Listed below are T cell receptor beta chains from one sample, sequenced in a study of OX40 agonist ivuxolimab in advanced cancers. This table comes from immunoSEQ multiplex PCR, and its TCRdb copy is limited to in-frame clones, with some not included. This table holds tens of thousands of clones, approximately 88% found once. The sequencing used CD4+ or CD8+ T cells sorted from blood, collected in a trial of the OX40 agonist ivuxolimab. The receptors come from an adult with an advanced solid tumor such as melanoma, head and neck, liver or kidney cancer. The CDR3 runs from the conserved cysteine through the conserved F or W. The D gene is left open where the match is weak. Rows may omit the clone size; those that give it use once, few, many or a size class.

d_call: -; clone_size: -; j_call: TRBJ2-7; v_call: TRBV2; cdr3_nt: TGTGCCAGCAGAAATCGGGGAGCGGCCTACGAGCAGTACTTC; cdr3_aa: CASRNRGAAYEQYF
d_call: -; clone_size: -; j_call: TRBJ1-2; v_call: TRBV7-2; cdr3_nt: TGTGCCAGCAGCCACCGGGGGGGGAACTATGGCTACACCTTC; cdr3_aa: CASSHRGGNYGYTF
d_call: -; clone_size: -; j_call: TRBJ1-2; v_call: TRBV11-2; cdr3_nt: TGTGCCAGCAGCCCTGGGGTAGGGGGAATAAACTATGGCTACACCTTC; cdr3_aa: CASSPGVGGINYGYTF
d_call: TRBD2; clone_size: -; j_call: TRBJ2-5; v_call: TRBV7-3; cdr3_nt: TGTGCCAGCAGCTTATGGGGGAGGGCCCTTGAGACCCAGTACTTC; cdr3_aa: CASSLWGRALETQYF
d_call: -; clone_size: -; j_call: TRBJ2-7; v_call: TRBV7-9; cdr3_nt: TGTGCCAGCAGCTTAATGGTCCAGTCCTACGAGCAGTACTTC; cdr3_aa: CASSLMVQSYEQYF
d_call: -; clone_size: -; j_call: TRBJ2-7; v_call: TRBV15; cdr3_nt: TGTGCCACCAGCAGAGATCAGGCTAGCGAGCAGTACTTC; cdr3_aa: CATSRDQASEQYF
d_call: -; clone_size: once; j_call: TRBJ1-1; v_call: TRBV27; cdr3_nt: TGTGCCAGCAGTTTCGGGGGGAAGGTCACTGAAGCTTTCTTT; cdr3_aa: CASSFGGKVTEAFF
d_call: -; clone_size: once; j_call: TRBJ2-5; v_call: TRBV6-1; cdr3_nt: TGTGCCAGCAGTTGGCGGCCTAGCGATGAGACCCAGTACTTC; cdr3_aa: CASSWRPSDETQYF
d_call: TRBD1; clone_size: -; j_call: TRBJ1-4; v_call: TRBV19; cdr3_nt: TGTGCCAGTAGGGAGCAGGGGGGACTTGAAAAACTGTTTTTT; cdr3_aa: CASREQGGLEKLFF
d_call: -; clone_size: once; j_call: TRBJ2-5; v_call: TRBV21-1; cdr3_nt: TGTGCCAGCAGCCCACTAGCGGGAGAAGGGCAAGAGACCCAGTACTTC; cdr3_aa: CASSPLAGEGQETQYF
d_call: -; clone_size: -; j_call: TRBJ1-3; v_call: TRBV7-2; cdr3_nt: TGTGCCAGCAGGTTCAACAGGATTAGCTCTGGAAACACCATATATTTT; cdr3_aa: CASRFNRISSGNTIYF
d_call: -; clone_size: -; j_call: TRBJ2-7; v_call: TRBV6-5; cdr3_nt: TGTGCCAGCAGTTTTTATGGGGGATCCTACGAGCAGTACTTC; cdr3_aa: CASSFYGGSYEQYF
d_call: -; clone_size: -; j_call: TRBJ2-7; v_call: TRBV29-1; cdr3_nt: TGCAGCGTTGAGGCTGACAGGGGGGCAGTAGCGGGAAGGAGCTCCTACGAGCAGTACTTC; cdr3_aa: CSVEADRGAVAGRSSYEQYF
d_call: -; clone_size: -; j_call: TRBJ2-7; v_call: TRBV2; cdr3_nt: TGTGCCAGCAGTGAAATTGGTATTGGGACGGGGTATACCTACGAGCAGTACTTC; cdr3_aa: CASSEIGIGTGYTYEQYF
d_call: TRBD2; clone_size: -; j_call: TRBJ2-1; v_call: TRBV2; cdr3_nt: TGTGCCAGCAGGGGGGGGACTAGCGGGAGACTTGGGTACAATGAGCAGTTCTTC; cdr3_aa: CASRGGTSGRLGYNEQFF
d_call: TRBD1; clone_size: few; j_call: TRBJ1-5; v_call: TRBV6-1; cdr3_nt: TGTGCCAGCAGTGAAAACGGGGGACAGGGGCGCTTTCAGCCCCAGCATTTT; cdr3_aa: CASSENGGQGRFQPQHF
d_call: TRBD1; clone_size: once; j_call: TRBJ2-3; v_call: TRBV19; cdr3_nt: TGTGCCAGTAGTTTTACACGGACAGGATTCACAGATACGCAGTATTTT; cdr3_aa: CASSFTRTGFTDTQYF
d_call: -; clone_size: -; j_call: TRBJ2-5; v_call: TRBV6-5; cdr3_nt: TGTGCCAGCCGCAGGGATTTCCAAGAGACCCAGTACTTC; cdr3_aa: CASRRDFQETQYF
d_call: -; clone_size: -; j_call: TRBJ2-1; v_call: TRBV2; cdr3_nt: TGTGCCAGCAGTAGCTACCCAGGGACCTACAATGAGCAGTTCTTC; cdr3_aa: CASSSYPGTYNEQFF
d_call: TRBD1; clone_size: -; j_call: TRBJ1-6; v_call: TRBV28; cdr3_nt: TGTGCCATCACCCAGGGGGGGATCTCCTATAATTCACCCCTCCACTTT; cdr3_aa: CAITQGGISYNSPLHF
d_call: -; clone_size: -; j_call: TRBJ2-1; v_call: TRBV19; cdr3_nt: TGTGCCAGTAGTATCCCTCGGGGGGCGGGAGAGAGCCTCAATGAGCAGTTCTTC; cdr3_aa: CASSIPRGAGESLNEQFF
d_call: -; clone_size: -; j_call: TRBJ2-6; v_call: TRBV14; cdr3_nt: TGTGCCAGCAGCCAGTCTGGGGCCAACGTCCTGACTTTC; cdr3_aa: CASSQSGANVLTF